These 2 T cell receptor beta chains were sequenced from one sample in a study of shared clonotypes between healthy human individuals. TCRdb keeps only in-frame clones here, not all; method: immunoSEQ multiplex PCR. This sample has hundreds of thousands of clones, with 90% to 95% found just once. CD45RO-negative, CCR7-positively selected cells formed the naive CD8 fraction, excluding terminally differentiated effector memory CD45RA+ cells. The sequencing sample was made of naive CD8+ T cells sorted from blood. The source is a young man in good health.

A single count supports this clone. This sequence joins TRBV7-9 and TRBJ2-1; 8 bases are shared with TRBD1. CDR3 length: 15 residues. V was pared by 4 bases and J by 3 bases, with 5 bases of the junction left unmatched. Germline CDR1 SEHNR, CDR2 FQNEAQ (reference sequence). The CDR3 here is CASSSLQGDYNEQFF. CDR3 DNA sequence: TGTGCCAGCAGCTCCTTACAGGGGGACTACAATGAGCAGTTCTTC.

V gene TRBV27 combines with J gene TRBJ2-3; TRBD2 is a possible D gene (5 bases). This CDR3 comprises 14 residues. Germline CDR1 MNHEY, CDR2 SMNVEV (reference sequence). Trimming took 7 bases from V and 1 from J, leaving 12 bases between them. The CDR3 here is CASTPGLGTDTQYF. CDR3 sequence (DNA): TGTGCCAGCACCCCGGGGTTGGGCACAGATACGCAGTATTTT.